One T cell receptor (beta chain) is described in this entry. The data are from a study of blood T cell repertoires in COVID-19. As handled by the study authors: Reference gene primer amplification gave estimated nucleated cell counts. Clones were sequenced by immunoSEQ multiplex PCR, and TCRdb holds only the in-frame ones, with some missing. Clonal size and the V and J genes are those of that table, whereas D and trimming came from the DNA. The sample shows roughly 200,000 clones, about 87% of them seen only once. This CDR3 contains 18 residues. The V and J ends lost 3 bases and 1 base, in that order; junction bases with no gene match: 11. The V gene's germline CDR1 is MDHEN and CDR2 SYDVKM. Each participant's cohort was designated according to participant-reported clinical history.

The chain uses TRBV28 and TRBJ2-5; TRBD2 agrees at 10 bases. The sequence was collected from a man between 18 and 35 years old with acute COVID-19. The sequenced material came from PBMCs or T cells enriched from blood (not recorded which). The CDR3 DNA reads as TGTGCCAGCAGTTTTAGTCTAGCGGGAGAAGGATCCCAAGAGACCCAGTACTTC. Protein sequence: CASSFSLAGEGSQETQYF.